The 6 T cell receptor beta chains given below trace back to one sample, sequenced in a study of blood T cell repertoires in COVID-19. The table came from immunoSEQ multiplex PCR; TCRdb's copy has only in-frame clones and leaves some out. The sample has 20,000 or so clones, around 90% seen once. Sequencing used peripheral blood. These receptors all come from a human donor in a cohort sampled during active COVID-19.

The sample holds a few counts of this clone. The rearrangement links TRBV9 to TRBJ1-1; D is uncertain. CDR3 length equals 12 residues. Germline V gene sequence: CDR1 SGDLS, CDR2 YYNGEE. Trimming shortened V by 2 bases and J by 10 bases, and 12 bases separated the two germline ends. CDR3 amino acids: CASSVIEGRAFF. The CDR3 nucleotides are TGTGCCAGCAGCGTCATTGAGGGTCGAGCTTTCTTT.

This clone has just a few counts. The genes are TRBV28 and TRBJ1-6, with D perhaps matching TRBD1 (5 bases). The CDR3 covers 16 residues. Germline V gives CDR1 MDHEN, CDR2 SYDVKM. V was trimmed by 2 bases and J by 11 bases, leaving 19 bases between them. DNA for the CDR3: TGTGCCAGCAGTTTAACGGGACTTGAGTTAAATCCACCCCTCCACTTT. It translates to CASSLTGLELNPPLHF.

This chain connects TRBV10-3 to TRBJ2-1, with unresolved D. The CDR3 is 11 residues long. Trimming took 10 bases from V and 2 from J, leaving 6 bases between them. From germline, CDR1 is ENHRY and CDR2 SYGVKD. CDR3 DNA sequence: TGTGCCAATCGGGCCTACAATGAGCAGTTCTTC. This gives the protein CANRAYNEQFF.

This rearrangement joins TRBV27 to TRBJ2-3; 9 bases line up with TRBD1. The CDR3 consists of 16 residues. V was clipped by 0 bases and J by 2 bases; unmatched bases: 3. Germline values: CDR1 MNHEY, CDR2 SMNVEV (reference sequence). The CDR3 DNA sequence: TGTGCCAGCAGTTTATCGGGGACAGGGCTCACAGATACGCAGTATTTT. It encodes CASSLSGTGLTDTQYF.

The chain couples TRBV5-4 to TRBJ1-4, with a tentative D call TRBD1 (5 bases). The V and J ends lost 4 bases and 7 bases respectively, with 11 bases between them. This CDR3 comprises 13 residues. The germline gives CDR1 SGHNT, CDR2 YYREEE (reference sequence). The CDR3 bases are TGTGCCAGCAGCATGAAGGGGATTGAAAAACTGTTTTTT. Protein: CASSMKGIEKLFF.

The CDR3 sequence: CASSGTSGSPGELFF. CDR3 coding DNA: TGTGCCAGCAGTGGGACTAGCGGGAGTCCCGGGGAGCTGTTTTTT. V and J are TRBV2 and TRBJ2-2; 13 nucleotides align to TRBD2. This CDR3 is built from 15 residues. Looked up from germline, CDR1 is SNHLY and CDR2 is FYNNEI. The V and J ends lost 4 bases and 6 bases, in that order; junction bases with no gene match: 2.